A selection of T cell receptor beta chains follows, all from one sample in a study of OX40 agonist ivuxolimab in advanced cancers. The data were produced by immunoSEQ multiplex PCR, yet TCRdb's version contains in-frame clones alone and is incomplete. The sample includes about 71,000 clones, around 80% of them seen just once. Sequenced material: CD4+ or CD8+ T cells sorted from blood, taken in a trial of the OX40 agonist ivuxolimab. These receptors originate from an adult with an advanced solid tumor such as melanoma, head and neck, liver or kidney cancer. Each CDR3 is given with its conserved first and last residue. The D gene is left open where the match is weak. The size entry is marked missing in some rows and otherwise reads once, few, many or a size class.

CDR3nt: TGCGCCAGCAGCTTGACGGCCACTAACTATGGCTACACCTTC; CDR3aa: CASSLTATNYGYTF; j_gene: TRBJ1-2; d_gene: -; v_gene: TRBV5-1; abundance: -
CDR3nt: TGTGCCAGTAGTATAGGTCCGGGACAGGGTCTCTACGAGCAGTACTTC; CDR3aa: CASSIGPGQGLYEQYF; j_gene: TRBJ2-7; d_gene: TRBD1; v_gene: TRBV19; abundance: -
CDR3nt: TGTGCCAGCTCACCACGTGCGGCAGGGCAAGCCTACGAGCAGTACTTC; CDR3aa: CASSPRAAGQAYEQYF; j_gene: TRBJ2-7; d_gene: -; v_gene: TRBV18; abundance: -
CDR3nt: TGTGCCAGCAGTTGGGACAGGGAGGCCTACGAGCAGTACTTC; CDR3aa: CASSWDREAYEQYF; j_gene: TRBJ2-7; d_gene: TRBD1; v_gene: TRBV6-5; abundance: -
CDR3nt: TGTGCCAGCAGCTTGACTCGGGCAGGGGGCCTTAGCACAGATACGCAGTATTTT; CDR3aa: CASSLTRAGGLSTDTQYF; j_gene: TRBJ2-3; d_gene: TRBD1; v_gene: TRBV11-2; abundance: once
CDR3nt: TGTGCCAGCATAGGCAGCCAAGAGACCCAGTACTTC; CDR3aa: CASIGSQETQYF; j_gene: TRBJ2-5; d_gene: -; v_gene: TRBV6-1; abundance: -
CDR3nt: TGTGCCAGCAGCTTAAATCGAATAGCGGGAGATACGCAGTATTTT; CDR3aa: CASSLNRIAGDTQYF; j_gene: TRBJ2-3; d_gene: TRBD2; v_gene: TRBV11-2; abundance: -
CDR3nt: TGTGCCAGCCTGACAGGAAATATGAACACTGAAGCTTTCTTT; CDR3aa: CASLTGNMNTEAFF; j_gene: TRBJ1-1; d_gene: -; v_gene: TRBV2; abundance: -
CDR3nt: TGTGCCAGCAGAGAGACAGAAAACTATGGCTACACCTTC; CDR3aa: CASRETENYGYTF; j_gene: TRBJ1-2; d_gene: -; v_gene: TRBV2; abundance: -
CDR3nt: TGTGCCAGCAGCTTGGGGGGCCGTCAAGAGACCCAGTACTTC; CDR3aa: CASSLGGRQETQYF; j_gene: TRBJ2-5; d_gene: -; v_gene: TRBV5-4; abundance: -
CDR3nt: TGTGCCAGCAGCGATTCGCCGGGTAGCGGGGGGAACGAGCAGTACTTC; CDR3aa: CASSDSPGSGGNEQYF; j_gene: TRBJ2-7; d_gene: TRBD2; v_gene: TRBV7-9; abundance: -
CDR3nt: TGTGCCAGCAGGAGACAGGGGGCAACAGATACGCAGTATTTT; CDR3aa: CASRRQGATDTQYF; j_gene: TRBJ2-3; d_gene: TRBD1; v_gene: TRBV27; abundance: once